This TCR beta chain was identified in a study of control samples from healthy donors and cancer patients. Sequencing used immunoSEQ multiplex PCR; TCRdb keeps in-frame clones, though not all of them. Counted here are about 100,000 clones, around 81% occurring once; the ten biggest clones make up approximately 20%. Germline V lookup: CDR1 MRHNA, CDR2 SNTAGT. Trimming at V came to 1 base and at J to 6 bases, leaving 3 bases not matched to a gene. This CDR3 comprises 14 residues. The material sequenced was blood. The rearrangement joins TRBV6-4 to TRBJ2-1; 7 bases agree with TRBD1. The receptor comes from a man aged 25 to 40 in good health. Written as DNA, the CDR3 is TGTGCCAGCAGTGACTTGGGACAGCGCAATGAGCAGTTCTTC. Amino acid sequence: CASSDLGQRNEQFF.